These T cell receptor beta chains were read from a single sample in a study of blood T cell repertoires in COVID-19. The repertoire was sequenced with immunoSEQ multiplex PCR; TCRdb's copy has only in-frame clones and lacks some. The repertoire has over 65,000 clones, over 75% of them found once; the top ten carry about 7%. The specimen was peripheral blood. These receptors all stem from a human donor in a cohort sampled during active COVID-19. Each CDR3 is given with its conserved first and last residue. Each record gives: V gene, D gene, clone size, J gene, CDR3 DNA, CDR3 protein. The D gene is left open where the match is weak. Not every row has a clone size; where given, it reads once, few, many or a size class.

>TRBV6-5|.|.|TRBJ1-3
TGTGCCAGCAGAGCCCCGGGAGTGAACACCATATATTTT
CASRAPGVNTIYF
>TRBV3-1/TRBV3-2|.|.|TRBJ2-3
TGTGCCAGCAGCCCCCGGTCTCACGGAGACACAGATACGCAGTATTTT
CASSPRSHGDTDTQYF
>TRBV28|TRBD1|.|TRBJ1-2
TGTGCCAGCAGTTTTCAGGGGGCCGGAGGCTACACCTTC
CASSFQGAGGYTF
>TRBV2|TRBD1|.|TRBJ2-6
TGTGCCAGCAGGAACGACAGGGCCCCCGGGGCCAACGTCCTGACTTTC
CASRNDRAPGANVLTF
>TRBV7-9|.|.|TRBJ1-1
TGTGCCAGCAGCTTACAGGGCGTCGACACTGAAGCTTTCTTT
CASSLQGVDTEAFF
>TRBV4-2|TRBD2|.|TRBJ2-1
TGTGCCAGCAGCCAAGATGGGACTAGCGGGGGGAGTCACGGCAATGAGCAGTTCTTC
CASSQDGTSGGSHGNEQFF
>TRBV6-6|TRBD2|.|TRBJ2-2
TGTGCCAGCACCCAGACGGGGGGCACCGGGGAGCTGTTTTTT
CASTQTGGTGELFF
>TRBV3-1/TRBV3-2|TRBD1|.|TRBJ2-1
TGTGCCAGCAGCCCCCGGGACAGGTCTTCCTACAATGAGCAGTTCTTC
CASSPRDRSSYNEQFF
>TRBV9|TRBD1|few|TRBJ1-4
TGTGCCAGCAGCCCCGGGACAGGGGTTGAAAAACTGTTTTTT
CASSPGTGVEKLFF
>TRBV5-6|.|once|TRBJ2-5
TGTGCCAGCAGCCTCCCGGGGCAAGAGACCCAGTACTTC
CASSLPGQETQYF
>TRBV19|.|.|TRBJ2-4
TGTGCCAGCCTGGGATTGTCCAGGGGAGCCAAAAACATTCAGTACTTC
CASLGLSRGAKNIQYF
>TRBV21-1|.|.|TRBJ1-2
TGTGCCAGCAGCCCCCGTCAGGGGGCCTATGGCTACACCTTC
CASSPRQGAYGYTF